The clone carrying this T cell receptor (beta chain) was found a few times. The data belong to a study of T cell repertoires in cytomegalovirus infection. The overall study: Shared public TCR beta signatures pointed to both CMV infection and a matching HLA type.

Trimming left V 7 bases short and J 6 bases short, with 12 bases between. CDR1 and CDR2 (germline): SGHRS, YFSETQ. CDR3 length: 12 amino acids. One entry per CDR3 protein results from TCRdb running MiXCR on the reads. The data show about 230,000 distinct CDR3 sequences, approximately 24% seen once. V usage is TRBV5-1 and J usage is TRBJ2-3, with D possibly matching TRBD2 (5 bases). Sequencing input: CD8+ T cells from PBMCs. The TCR comes from a human donor in good health (CMV status not recorded). Some clones in this sample may be carry-over from other donors' samples. CDR3 coding DNA: TGCGCCAGCGCGATGGGCGGGGATACGCAGTATTTT. Its protein product is CASAMGGDTQYF.